These 3 T cell receptor beta chains share one sample of origin, sequenced in a study of breast tumors, draining lymph nodes, adjacent tissues. The lymph nodes were axillary draining lymph nodes from breast cancer patients. MiXCR, applied by TCRdb to the multiplex PCR reads, yields one record per CDR3 protein. The table lists 150,000 to 200,000 distinct CDR3 sequences, 33% of them singletons. The sample comprised axillary lymph node tissue. The receptor source for this set is a female donor with breast cancer. Some clones in this sample may be carry-over from other donors' samples.

This sequence joins TRBV15 and TRBJ1-5, with 8 bases aligning to TRBD1. Germline CDR1 is LNHNV and CDR2 is YYDKDF (reference sequence). The CDR3 length is 14 residues. The J segment lost 7 bases and the V segment lost 3 bases, leaving 5 bases of the junction unmatched. The CDR3: CATSSSTGDQPQHF. The CDR3 DNA reads TGTGCCACCAGCAGTTCGACAGGGGACCAGCCCCAGCATTTT.

The table lists this clonotype with a few counts. A much more abundant neighbour one base away suggests this may be a read error. J is TRBJ2-3 and V is TRBV4-2; a possible D gene is TRBD2 (5 bases). The germline gives CDR1 LGHNA, CDR2 YNFKEQ. There are 13 residues in the CDR3. CDR3 bases: TGTGCCAGCAGTCACACTCTAGCAGATGCGCAGTATTTT. It codes for CASSHTLADAQYF.

This clonotype occurred many times. The rearrangement links TRBV2 to TRBJ1-2; 7 bases fit TRBD1. The CDR3 is 15 residues long. V was clipped by 1 base and J by 5 bases; unmatched bases: 7. Germline V CDR1 and CDR2: SNHLY, FYNNEI. For the CDR3, the DNA is TGTGCCAGCAGTGAAGGACAGGGCAAATCTTATGGCTACACCTTC. Amino acids: CASSEGQGKSYGYTF. Looking up the rest from reference TRBV2 and TRBJ1-2 gives the full variable domain: EPEVTQTPSHQVTQMGQEVILRCVPISNHLYFYWYRQILGQKVEFLVSFYNNEISEKSEIFDDQFSVERPDGSNFTLKIRSTKLEDSAMYFCASSEGQGKSYGYTFGSGTRLTVV.